This note documents a single T cell receptor (beta chain) sequence. This record belongs to a study of shared clonotypes between healthy human individuals. This table comes from immunoSEQ multiplex PCR, and its TCRdb copy is limited to in-frame clones, with some not included. There are about 2.2 million clones in the sample; roughly 91% occur only once, and under 2% lies in the top ten. V shed 2 bases and J shed 0 bases, with 11 bases lying between them. The CDR3 is 15 residues long. Germline V gene data show CDR1 as SGHTA and CDR2 as FQGTGA. CD45RO-negative, CCR7-positively selected cells formed the naive CD8 fraction, excluding terminally differentiated effector memory CD45RA+ cells.

Sequencing input: naive CD8+ T cells from PBMCs. The clonotype originates from a man aged 18 to 30 in good health. Some clones in this sample may be carry-over from other donors' samples. The rearrangement links TRBV7-3 to TRBJ2-7, with D possibly being TRBD1 or TRBD2 (5 bases each). The CDR3 DNA reads TGTGCCAGCAGCTTACCGGGGACCCCCTCCTACGAGCAGTACTTC. Residues: CASSLPGTPSYEQYF.